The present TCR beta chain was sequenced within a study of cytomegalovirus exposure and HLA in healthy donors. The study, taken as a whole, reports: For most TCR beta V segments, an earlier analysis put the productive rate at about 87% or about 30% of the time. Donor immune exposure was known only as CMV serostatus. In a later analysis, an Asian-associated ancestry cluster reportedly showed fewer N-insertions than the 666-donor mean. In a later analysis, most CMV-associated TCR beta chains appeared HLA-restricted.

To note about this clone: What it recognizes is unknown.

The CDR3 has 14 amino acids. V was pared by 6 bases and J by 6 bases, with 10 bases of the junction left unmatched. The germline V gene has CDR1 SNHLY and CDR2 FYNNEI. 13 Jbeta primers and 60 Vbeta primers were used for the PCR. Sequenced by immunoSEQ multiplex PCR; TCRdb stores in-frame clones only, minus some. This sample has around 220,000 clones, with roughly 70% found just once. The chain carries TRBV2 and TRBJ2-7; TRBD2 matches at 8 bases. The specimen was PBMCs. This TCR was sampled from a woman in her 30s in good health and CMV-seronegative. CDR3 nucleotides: TGTGCCAGCAGAGATAAGCGGGAGTCGGGCGAGCAGTACTTC. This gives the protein CASRDKRESGEQYF.